The present T cell receptor beta chain was sequenced within a study of blood T cell repertoires in COVID-19. About the research overall: Donors in the United States, Italy and Spain gave samples during acute or convalescent COVID-19. Nucleic acid was either cDNA or gDNA, and it came from T cells, B-cell-depleted T cells, or PBMCs.

The CDR3 length is 16 residues. CDR1 and CDR2 from the germline V gene are LGHNA and YNFKEQ. V gave up 0 bases and J gave up 2 bases, with 8 bases separating them. How the authors handled the data: From reference gene primer amplification, estimates of nucleated cell counts were derived. Assay: immunoSEQ multiplex PCR; the TCRdb copy retains only in-frame clones and omits some. V and J calls and clone size are as listed in that table; D and trimming were resolved from the DNA. Seen here are some 150,000 clones, 65% to 85% observed once, and the top ten hold around 13%. Sequenced input: peripheral blood. The V call is TRBV4-2, the J call TRBJ2-6, with D perhaps TRBD1 (5 bases). The clonotype originates from a man in his fifties or sixties with active or convalescent COVID-19. CDR3 loop: CASSQETGTGANVLTF. The CDR3 nucleotides read TGTGCCAGCAGCCAAGAAACAGGAACTGGGGCCAACGTCCTGACTTTC.